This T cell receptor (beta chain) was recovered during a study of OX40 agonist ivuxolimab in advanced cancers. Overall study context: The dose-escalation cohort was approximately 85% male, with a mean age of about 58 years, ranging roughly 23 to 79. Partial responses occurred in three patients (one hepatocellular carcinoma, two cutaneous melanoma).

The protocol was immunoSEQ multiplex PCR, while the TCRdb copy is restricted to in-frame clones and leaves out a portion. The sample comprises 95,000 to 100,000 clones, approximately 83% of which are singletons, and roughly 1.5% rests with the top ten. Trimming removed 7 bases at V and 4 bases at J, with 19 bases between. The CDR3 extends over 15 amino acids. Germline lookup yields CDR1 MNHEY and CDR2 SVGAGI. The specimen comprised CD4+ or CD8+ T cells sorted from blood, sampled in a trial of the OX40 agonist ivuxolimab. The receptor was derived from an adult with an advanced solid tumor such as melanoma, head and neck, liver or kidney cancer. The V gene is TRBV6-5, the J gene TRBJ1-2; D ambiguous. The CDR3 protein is CASTDPRQDLYGYTF. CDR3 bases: TGTGCCAGCACCGATCCCCGACAAGACCTCTATGGCTACACCTTC.